Below, 29 T cell receptor beta chains from the same sample are listed, as sequenced in a study of OX40 agonist ivuxolimab in advanced cancers. Clones were read by immunoSEQ multiplex PCR, and TCRdb kept only the in-frame ones, dropping some. The table shows over 35,000 clones, with 70% to 90% occurring only once. The material was CD4+ or CD8+ T cells sorted from blood, obtained in a trial of the OX40 agonist ivuxolimab. These receptors all stem from an adult with an advanced solid tumor such as melanoma, head and neck, liver or kidney cancer.

The rearrangement joins TRBV11-3 to TRBJ2-3; tentatively, D is TRBD2 (5 bases). The length of the CDR3 is 12 residues. Germline assignment: CDR1 SGHNT and CDR2 YENEEA. The V gene lost 5 bases and the J gene lost 9 bases, with 12 bases spanning the gap. The DNA for the CDR3 is TGTGCCAGCAGCGAAGAGGGCCTAACGCAGTATTTT. Residues: CASSEEGLTQYF.

CDR3 loop: CASQTGGPQETQYF. In nucleotides, the CDR3 is TGTGCCAGTCAAACCGGGGGCCCACAAGAGACCCAGTACTTC. The J gene is TRBJ2-5, the V gene TRBV27; possibly TRBD1 or TRBD2 for D (6 bases each). Germline V CDR1 and CDR2: MNHEY, SMNVEV (reference sequence). Deletions cut 9 bases from V and 2 bases from J, with 16 bases between. The length of the CDR3 is 14 residues.

This clone has just a few counts. The rearrangement uses TRBV7-9 and TRBJ1-2; D remains unclear. In germline, CDR1 is SEHNR, CDR2 FQNEAQ (reference sequence). The V end was cut by 11 bases, the J end by 8 bases, with 6 bases between. The CDR3 has 8 amino acids. CDR3: CAGEGYTF. For the CDR3, the DNA is TGTGCCGGAGAGGGCTACACCTTC.

The chain uses TRBV11-2 and TRBJ2-7; 10 bases agree with TRBD2. The CDR3 sequence is 16 residues long. CDR1 is SGHAT and CDR2 is FQNNGV in the germline V gene. J lost 3 bases, V lost 0 bases, and 5 bases had no gene match. The CDR3 DNA reads as TGTGCCAGCAGCTTAGAGGGACTAGCGCAATTCTACGAGCAGTACTTC. Translation gives CASSLEGLAQFYEQYF.

The chain carries TRBV15 and TRBJ2-2; D gene uncertain. Per germline, CDR1 LNHNV and CDR2 YYDKDF (reference sequence). The germline V and J ends were trimmed by 8 bases and 5 bases, with 9 bases remaining between them. The CDR3 has 12 amino acids. CDR3 coding DNA: TGTGCCACCCTCCGTGTAACCGGGGAGCTGTTTTTT. Translated, it gives CATLRVTGELFF.

The chain uses TRBV4-3 and TRBJ2-2; a weak D match, TRBD1 (6 bases). The CDR3 is 14 residues long. With 1 base removed from V and 9 bases from J, the gap between germline ends came to 12 bases. Germline CDR1 and CDR2: LGHNA and YSLEER. The CDR3 loop reads CASSQVYREWELFF. The CDR3 bases are TGCGCCAGCAGCCAAGTGTACAGGGAGTGGGAGCTGTTTTTT.

V gene TRBV7-9 combines with J gene TRBJ2-7, with a tentative D call TRBD1 (7 bases). The CDR3 is made up of 16 amino acids. V was clipped by 4 bases and J by 0 bases, with 16 bases between them. Germline lookup yields CDR1 SEHNR and CDR2 FQNEAQ (reference sequence). CDR3 nucleotide sequence: TGTGCCAGCAGCTCCTTGGGACAGACTAGCTCCTACGAGCAGTACTTC. It encodes CASSSLGQTSSYEQYF.

The rearrangement uses TRBV5-4 and TRBJ1-1, with D uncertain. V gave up 2 bases and J gave up 7 bases, with 6 bases separating them. CDR1 SGHNT and CDR2 YYREEE come from the germline V gene (reference sequence). The CDR3 has 11 residues. CDR3 amino acids: CASSLGNEAFF. CDR3 nucleotide sequence: TGTGCCAGCAGCTTAGGTAATGAAGCTTTCTTT. Looking up the rest from reference TRBV5-4 and TRBJ1-1 gives the full variable domain: ETGVTQSPTHLIKTRGQQVTLRCSSQSGHNTVSWYQQALGQGPQFIFQYYREEENGRGNFPPRFSGLQFPNYSSELNVNALELDDSALYLCASSLGNEAFFGQGTRLTVV.

This clone appeared once. V usage is TRBV30 and J usage is TRBJ1-1; 7 bases fit TRBD1. The CDR3 is made up of 15 amino acids. Germline V gene lookup returns CDR1 GTSNPN and CDR2 SVGIG (reference sequence). The V gene end was trimmed by 4 bases and the J gene end by 0 bases; junction bases not matched to a gene: 8. CDR3 coding DNA: TGTGCCTGGACTAAATGGGGGACAGTGAACACTGAAGCTTTCTTT. This codes for CAWTKWGTVNTEAFF.

This chain uses TRBV4-3 with TRBJ2-5; D gene ambiguous. CDR1 and CDR2 from the germline V gene are LGHNA and YSLEER. The CDR3 spans 13 residues. Trimming shortened V by 4 bases and J by 4 bases, and 10 bases separated the two germline ends. The DNA for the CDR3 is TGCGCCAGCAGCCGGACGGGTTTAGAGACCCAGTACTTC. It codes for CASSRTGLETQYF.

The chain employs TRBV7-8 and TRBJ2-1; D is ambiguous. Per the germline V gene, CDR1 is SGHVS and CDR2 is FQNEAQ. The V end was cut by 5 bases, the J end by 9 bases, with 23 bases between. This CDR3 region has 16 residues. The CDR3 coding sequence is TGTGCCAGCAGCCCCACCCTCCTGGCCTTTAATAGTGAGCAGTTCTTC. As protein: CASSPTLLAFNSEQFF.

The CDR3: CSAQRAYEQYF. CDR3 DNA: TGCAGTGCCCAGCGGGCCTACGAGCAGTACTTC. This chain connects TRBV20-1 to TRBJ2-7; possibly TRBD2 for D (6 bases). Between the trimmed V and J ends, which lost 6 bases and 2 bases, there was a span of 8 bases. The germline CDR1 and CDR2 sequences are DFQATT and SNEGSKA (reference sequence). This CDR3 region has 11 residues.

The chain carries TRBV2 and TRBJ2-7, with 9 bases matching TRBD1. After removal of 8 bases from V and 5 bases from J, the junction contained 10 bases not matched to a gene. The CDR3 has 14 amino acids. CDR1 is SNHLY, CDR2 FYNNEI, per germline. The CDR3 coding sequence is TGTGCCAGCTGGCCGGGACAGGGAGCCGACGAGCAGTACTTC. Residues: CASWPGQGADEQYF.

V usage is TRBV5-5 and J usage is TRBJ2-3; no definite D call. V shed 0 bases and J shed 6 bases, with 5 bases lying between them. The CDR3 spans 12 residues. CDR1 is SGHKS and CDR2 is YYEKEE in the germline V gene (reference sequence). CDR3 amino acids: CASSLVVDTQYF. DNA of the CDR3: TGTGCCAGCAGCTTGGTTGTGGATACGCAGTATTTT.

J is TRBJ1-1 and V is TRBV19; D is possibly TRBD1 (5 bases). There are 15 residues in the CDR3. V lost 4 bases and J lost 2, with 14 bases in between. Per germline, CDR1 LNHDA and CDR2 SQIVND (reference sequence). The chain's CDR3 is CASSRGRQLNTEAFF. CDR3 nucleotide sequence: TGTGCCAGTAGTAGGGGGAGACAGCTCAACACTGAAGCTTTCTTT. Full variable domain (remainder filled in from reference TRBV19 and TRBJ1-1): DGGITQSPKYLFRKEGQNVTLSCEQNLNHDAMYWYRQDPGQGLRLIYYSQIVNDFQKGDIAEGYSVSREKKESFPLTVTSAQKNPTAFYLCASSRGRQLNTEAFFGQGTRLTVV.

The DNA of the CDR3 is TGTGCCAGCAGCGAGGGGCTGAACACTGAAGCTTTCTTT. It codes for CASSEGLNTEAFF. The gene calls are TRBV9 and TRBJ1-1; D perhaps matches TRBD1 (5 bases). With 3 bases removed from V and 0 bases from J, the gap between germline ends came to 6 bases. This CDR3 has 13 amino acids. Looked up from germline, CDR1 is SGDLS and CDR2 is YYNGEE.

This chain connects TRBV9 to TRBJ1-5; D possibly corresponds to TRBD1 (5 bases). Per germline, CDR1 SGDLS and CDR2 YYNGEE. V was pared by 2 bases and J by 3 bases, with 12 bases between. This CDR3 has 15 residues. Here the CDR3 DNA reads TGTGCCAGCAGCGTGGGGGGGATTGACAATCAGCCCCAGCATTTT. Amino acid sequence: CASSVGGIDNQPQHF.

The V and J genes are TRBV11-3 and TRBJ2-3; D remains ambiguous. V dropped 2 bases and J dropped 4 bases, with 13 bases sitting between them. Looked up from germline, CDR1 is SGHNT and CDR2 is YENEEA. CDR3 size: 15 residues. CDR3 in amino acids: CASSLRVSPADTQYF. The CDR3 DNA is TGTGCCAGCAGCTTAAGGGTGTCCCCCGCAGATACGCAGTATTTT.

CDR3 sequence: CASSPSWVDEQYF. The CDR3 DNA reads TGTGCCAGCAGTCCCTCTTGGGTAGACGAGCAGTACTTC. The rearrangement joins TRBV28 to TRBJ2-7; the D is unclear. Germline assignment: CDR1 MDHEN and CDR2 SYDVKM. The V and J ends lost 5 bases and 5 bases respectively, with 13 bases between them. The CDR3 is 13 residues long.

This chain uses TRBV5-6 with TRBJ2-1; 7 bases line up with TRBD1. CDR3 size: 14 residues. With 6 bases clipped from V and 8 bases from J, the junction kept 11 bases outside the gene matches. Per germline, CDR1 SGHDT and CDR2 YYEEEE. The CDR3 region has the DNA TGTGCCAGCACCCTTACGACAGGGATAGATGAGCAGTTCTTC. Translation gives CASTLTTGIDEQFF.

This rearrangement joins TRBV4-3 to TRBJ2-7, with 10 bases identical to TRBD2. The CDR3 spans 15 residues. Per the germline V gene, CDR1 is LGHNA and CDR2 is YSLEER. With 4 bases clipped from V and 4 bases from J, the junction kept 7 bases outside the gene matches. The CDR3 DNA follows: TGCGCCAGCAGCCCCGGTAGCGGGGGGCTGTACGAGCAGTACTTC. Translating it yields CASSPGSGGLYEQYF.

The chain employs TRBV7-9 and TRBJ1-1, with D unresolved. The CDR3 sequence is 13 residues long. Trimming removed 7 bases from V and 0 bases from J, with 9 bases in between. Germline lookup yields CDR1 SEHNR and CDR2 FQNEAQ (reference sequence). CDR3 sequence: CASKRSMNTEAFF. CDR3 DNA sequence: TGTGCCAGCAAGCGATCTATGAACACTGAAGCTTTCTTT.

The CDR3 protein is CASSFLREWAHDTQYF. The CDR3 DNA sequence: TGTGCCAGCAGCTTCCTTAGGGAATGGGCGCATGATACGCAGTATTTT. The chain is built from TRBV7-9 and TRBJ2-3; D is unresolved. This CDR3 has 16 residues. CDR1 and CDR2 (germline): SEHNR, FQNEAQ (reference sequence). Trimming cost V 3 bases and J 6 bases, with 19 bases left between them.

The chain has TRBV6-5 and TRBJ1-2; 9 nucleotides align to TRBD1. The CDR3 is made up of 15 amino acids. The V gene end was trimmed by 4 bases and the J gene end by 4 bases; junction bases not matched to a gene: 7. Germline V gene data show CDR1 as MNHEY and CDR2 as SVGAGI. In DNA form, the CDR3 reads TGTGCCAGCAGTTTCCCGGGACAGGGTGTCTATGGCTACACCTTC. Residues: CASSFPGQGVYGYTF.

The rearrangement links TRBV29-1 to TRBJ2-3; the D is unclear. Looked up from germline, CDR1 is SQVTM and CDR2 is ANQGSEA. The length of the CDR3 is 10 residues. Between the trimmed V and J ends, which lost 7 bases and 6 bases, there was a span of 8 bases. The CDR3 loop reads CSALRDTQYF. DNA of the CDR3: TGCAGCGCCCTCAGGGATACGCAGTATTTT.

In its sample, this clone was seen once. The V and J genes are TRBV30 and TRBJ2-7, with 10 bases aligning to TRBD1. Trimming took 4 bases from V and 2 from J; bases not matched to a gene: 5. This CDR3 has 14 residues. Germline V gives CDR1 GTSNPN, CDR2 SVGIG (reference sequence). Here the CDR3 reads CAWNPGTGAYEQYF. Here the CDR3 DNA reads TGTGCCTGGAATCCCGGGACAGGGGCCTACGAGCAGTACTTC.

V gene TRBV19 combines with J gene TRBJ1-1; no firm D call. The CDR3 totals 16 residues. Germline loops: CDR1 LNHDA, CDR2 SQIVND (reference sequence). With 1 base removed from V and 1 base from J, the gap between germline ends came to 13 bases. CDR3 amino acids: CASSIGPPNRNTEAFF. The CDR3 DNA reads TGTGCCAGTAGTATAGGGCCACCTAATAGGAACACTGAAGCTTTCTTT.

The chain carries TRBV4-3 and TRBJ2-6; 7 bases match TRBD1. The germline V gene has CDR1 LGHNA and CDR2 YSLEER. V lost 0 bases and J lost 0; bases outside the gene matches: 5. This CDR3 is 18 amino acids long. CDR3: CASSQERQGGSGANVLTF. In DNA, the CDR3 is TGCGCCAGCAGCCAAGAAAGACAGGGCGGCTCTGGGGCCAACGTCCTGACTTTC.

This clone appeared once. This rearrangement joins TRBV7-9 to TRBJ2-5; TRBD1 aligns across 10 bases. CDR1 and CDR2 from the germline V gene are SEHNR and FQNEAQ (reference sequence). The CDR3 is 16 amino acids. Trimming removed 3 bases from V and 2 bases from J; junction bases left unmatched: 6. The CDR3 sequence: CASSLSWDRGQETQYF. The CDR3 coding sequence is TGTGCCAGCAGCTTGAGTTGGGACAGGGGACAAGAGACCCAGTACTTC.